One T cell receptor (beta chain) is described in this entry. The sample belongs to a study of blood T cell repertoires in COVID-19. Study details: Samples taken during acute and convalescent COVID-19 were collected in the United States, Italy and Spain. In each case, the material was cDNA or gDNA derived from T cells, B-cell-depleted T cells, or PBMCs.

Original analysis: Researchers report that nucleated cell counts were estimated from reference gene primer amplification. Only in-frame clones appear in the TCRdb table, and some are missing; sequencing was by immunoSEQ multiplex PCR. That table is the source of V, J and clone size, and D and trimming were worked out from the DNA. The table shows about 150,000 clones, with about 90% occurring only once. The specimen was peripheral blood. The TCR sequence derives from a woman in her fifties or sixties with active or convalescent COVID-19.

The CDR3 DNA reads as TGTGCCAGCAGTTACTCCCCCAAAGGGACTACGGGCGAGCAGTACTTC. It translates to CASSYSPKGTTGEQYF. The chain has TRBV6-6 and TRBJ2-7; 7 positions match TRBD2. Germline CDR1 is MNHNY and CDR2 is SVGAGI (reference sequence). V trimming: 0 bases; J trimming: 6 bases; junction bases outside the gene matches: 11. This CDR3 region has 16 residues.